This T cell receptor beta chain was observed in a study of patients and donors after allogeneic stem cell transplantation. TCRdb processed the RT-PCR reads anew with MiXCR; each CDR3 protein has one entry. The data contain roughly 250,000 distinct CDR3 sequences, around 14% of them singletons. The table lists this clonotype with a few counts. This CDR3 has 13 amino acids. V was pared by 6 bases and J by 7 bases, with 18 bases between. Looked up from germline, CDR1 is SQVTM and CDR2 is ANQGSEA. Source material: blood, either unsorted or a sorted T cell fraction (not recorded which). The clonotype comes from a human donor who was either an allogeneic HSCT recipient or a stem cell or donor lymphocyte infusion donor (not recorded which). It is not recorded whose cells these are; they may come from a transplant donor. V usage is TRBV29-1 and J usage is TRBJ1-1; D remains ambiguous. The CDR3 nucleotides are TGCAGCGTCGGAGGGCTGGGGAAGGGTGAAGCTTTCTTT. Protein sequence: CSVGGLGKGEAFF.